This entry lists 24 T cell receptor beta chains sequenced from one sample in a study of blood T cell repertoires in COVID-19. Method: immunoSEQ multiplex PCR; TCRdb's copy keeps in-frame clones and lacks some. The repertoire has fewer than 150,000 clones, 88% of them found once; the top ten carry about 1%. The sequencing sample was made of peripheral blood. The receptors were sampled from a woman in her fifties or sixties with active or convalescent COVID-19.

This sequence joins TRBV9 and TRBJ2-3; 8 bases match TRBD1. This CDR3 comprises 18 residues. The V segment lost 7 bases and the J segment 4 bases; nucleotides outside the gene matches: 20. From germline, CDR1 is SGDLS and CDR2 YYNGEE. CDR3 bases: TGTGCCAGCGGCAGGGGGCTGATCGGAACGGGTTGGGCAGATACGCAGTATTTT. Amino acids: CASGRGLIGTGWADTQYF. The full variable domain, in which reference TRBV9 and TRBJ2-3 provide the parts outside the CDR3, is DSGVTQTPKHLITATGQRVTLRCSPRSGDLSVYWYQQSLDQGLQFLIQYYNGEERAKGNILERFSAQQFPDLHSELNLSSLELGDSALYFCASGRGLIGTGWADTQYFGPGTRLTVL.

The CDR3 DNA sequence: TGTGCCAGCAGTACAGAGCCGGGACTAGCGTATTCTCATTCCCCCAGGGAGACCCAGTACTTC. Translated, it gives CASSTEPGLAYSHSPRETQYF. V gene TRBV28 combines with J gene TRBJ2-5; 10 bases line up with TRBD2. The CDR3 loop spans 21 amino acids. CDR1 and CDR2 (germline): MDHEN, SYDVKM. J lost 5 bases, V lost 5 bases, and 26 bases had no gene match. Looking up the rest from reference TRBV28 and TRBJ2-5 gives the full variable domain: DVKVTQSSRYLVKRTGEKVFLECVQDMDHENMFWYRQDPGLGLRLIYFSYDVKMKEKGDIPEGYSVSREKKERFSLILESASTNQTSMYLCASSTEPGLAYSHSPRETQYFGPGTRLLVL.

J is TRBJ2-7 and V is TRBV2; 11 bases map to TRBD2. The germline V gene encodes CDR1 SNHLY and CDR2 FYNNEI. The ends lost 8 bases at V and 0 bases at J; junction bases unmatched: 15. The CDR3 is 18 amino acids. CDR3: CASLSPAGTSGNSYEQYF. In nucleotides, the CDR3 is TGTGCCAGCTTATCGCCGGCCGGGACTAGCGGTAACTCCTACGAGCAGTACTTC.

V is TRBV7-6 and J is TRBJ1-1, with a possible D match to TRBD1 (5 bases). The CDR3 sequence is 13 residues long. The V end lost 2 bases, the J end lost 1 base, and 5 bases lay between the germline ends. CDR1 is SGHVS, CDR2 FNYEAQ, per germline. The CDR3 loop is CASSLTGNTEAFF. The CDR3 bases are TGTGCCAGCAGCTTAACAGGGAACACTGAAGCTTTCTTT.

DNA of the CDR3: TGTGCCAGCAGCCGACTAGGGGGGGCCCCCTACAATGAGCAGTTCTTC. It translates to CASSRLGGAPYNEQFF. The chain joins TRBV3-1 (or the pseudogene TRBV3-2) to TRBJ2-1; D possibly corresponds to TRBD2 (7 bases). The CDR3 is made up of 16 amino acids. The germline CDR1 and CDR2 sequences are LGHDT and YNNKEL (reference sequence). Trimming left V 4 bases short and J 2 bases short, with 15 bases between.

The chain couples TRBV10-3 to TRBJ1-1; 7 positions agree with TRBD1. Germline CDR1 ENHRY, CDR2 SYGVKD. The CDR3 extends over 14 amino acids. The V segment lost 7 bases and the J segment 4 bases; nucleotides outside the gene matches: 9. For the CDR3, the DNA is TGTGCCATCAACGACAGGGCGGTGGGCACTGAAGCTTTCTTT. This translates into CAINDRAVGTEAFF.

The chain uses TRBV5-1 and TRBJ2-7; TRBD2 aligns across 7 bases. The CDR3 is made up of 15 amino acids. Trimming took 1 base from V and 3 from J; bases not matched to a gene: 7. CDR1 is SGHRS, CDR2 YFSETQ, per germline. The CDR3 sequence: CASSLMSSGHYEQYF. The CDR3, as DNA: TGCGCCAGCAGCTTGATGTCTAGCGGCCACTACGAGCAGTACTTC.

This CDR3 reads CASSFQSVGISAEAFF. CDR3 DNA: TGTGCCAGCAGTTTTCAATCGGTGGGGATTAGCGCTGAAGCTTTCTTT. The chain employs TRBV28 and TRBJ1-1, with D hard to call. Per germline, CDR1 MDHEN and CDR2 SYDVKM. V shed 3 bases and J shed 6 bases, with 20 bases lying between them. The length of the CDR3 is 16 residues. The entire variable domain, with the rest obtained from reference TRBV28 and TRBJ1-1, is as follows: DVKVTQSSRYLVKRTGEKVFLECVQDMDHENMFWYRQDPGLGLRLIYFSYDVKMKEKGDIPEGYSVSREKKERFSLILESASTNQTSMYLCASSFQSVGISAEAFFGQGTRLTVV.

The J gene is TRBJ2-1, the V gene TRBV3-1 (or the pseudogene TRBV3-2), with D maybe TRBD1 (5 bases). Deletions cut 0 bases from V and 0 bases from J, with 15 bases between. CDR3 length: 18 residues. CDR1 and CDR2 (germline): LGHDT, YNNKEL (reference sequence). Here the CDR3 reads CASSQEAHDSSSYNEQFF. The CDR3 nucleotides are TGTGCCAGCAGCCAAGAGGCGCACGACAGTAGCTCCTACAATGAGCAGTTCTTC.

The V and J genes are TRBV7-8 and TRBJ2-1; 7 nucleotides match TRBD2. Trimming cost V 5 bases and J 16 bases; bases outside gene matches: 11. CDR1 is SGHVS and CDR2 is FQNEAQ in the germline V gene. The CDR3 totals 12 residues. CDR3 nucleotides: TGTGCCAGCAGCCCCTCGTTGCGGGAGCGTTTCTTC. Translation gives CASSPSLRERFF.

The chain is built from TRBV5-1 and TRBJ2-2; 15 nucleotides match TRBD2. The CDR3 length is 21 residues. Germline CDR1 and CDR2: SGHRS and YFSETQ. The junction had 17 bases not matched to a gene; V was cut back by 4 bases and J by 4 bases. The CDR3 spells CASSPGPIGLAGGSSTGELFF. The CDR3 DNA follows: TGCGCCAGCAGCCCGGGACCGATCGGACTAGCGGGAGGGTCGAGCACCGGGGAGCTGTTTTTT.

This clone was seen only a few times. V and J are TRBV18 and TRBJ1-3; D unresolved. The CDR3 runs to 13 residues. CDR1 is KGHSH, CDR2 LQKENI, per germline. Trimming took off 4 bases at V and 3 bases at J, with 7 bases between the two ends. The CDR3 reads CASSRDFGNTIYF. CDR3 DNA sequence: TGTGCCAGCTCACGTGACTTTGGAAACACCATATATTTT.

The CDR3 sequence is CASSFAGKQETQYF. The CDR3 DNA reads as TGTGCCAGCAGCTTTGCGGGGAAACAAGAGACCCAGTACTTC. V is TRBV7-9 and J is TRBJ2-5, with D tentatively TRBD2 (6 bases). This CDR3 spans 14 amino acids. Trimming shortened V by 3 bases and J by 2 bases, and 10 bases separated the two germline ends. CDR1 SEHNR and CDR2 FQNEAQ come from the germline V gene (reference sequence).

This clone was seen a few times. The J gene is TRBJ1-5, the V gene TRBV9; TRBD1 is a possible D gene (6 bases). The CDR3 contains 14 residues. Trimming shortened V by 5 bases and J by 9 bases, and 18 bases separated the two germline ends. The germline V gene has CDR1 SGDLS and CDR2 YYNGEE. The CDR3 reads CASSAGTPGRPQHF. The CDR3 coding sequence is TGTGCCAGCAGTGCTGGGACACCCGGAAGGCCCCAGCATTTT.

The CDR3 reads CASSQGPGSESYEQYF. DNA of the CDR3: TGTGCCAGCAGCCAAGGACCGGGATCTGAATCCTACGAGCAGTACTTC. The rearrangement joins TRBV4-2 to TRBJ2-7; D is possibly TRBD2 (5 bases). V gave up 1 base and J gave up 1 base, with 14 bases separating them. The CDR3 extends over 16 amino acids. Per the germline V gene, CDR1 is LGHNA and CDR2 is YNFKEQ.

This clone was detected once. This sequence joins TRBV10-3 and TRBJ1-4; no reliable D call. V was cut by 9 bases and J by 4 bases, with 6 bases left in between. Germline CDR1 is ENHRY and CDR2 is SYGVKD. The CDR3 runs 11 residues. CDR3 sequence (DNA): TGTGCCATTGAGTTTAATGAAAAACTGTTTTTT. Protein sequence: CAIEFNEKLFF.

The sample holds one count of this clone. This rearrangement joins TRBV28 to TRBJ1-1; D gene uncertain. The ends were cut back, 4 bases at V and 0 bases at J, with 9 bases in the middle. Germline V gene sequence: CDR1 MDHEN, CDR2 SYDVKM. CDR3 length equals 14 residues. The CDR3 is CASSSPGMNTEAFF. DNA for the CDR3: TGTGCCAGCAGTTCTCCAGGCATGAACACTGAAGCTTTCTTT.

The CDR3 loop reads CASSLAGRVRSNGYTF. In nucleotides, the CDR3 is TGCGCCAGCAGCTTGGCCGGCAGGGTAAGATCTAATGGCTACACCTTC. The rearrangement joins TRBV5-1 to TRBJ1-2, with TRBD1 as a possible D gene (5 bases). Germline V gene sequence: CDR1 SGHRS, CDR2 YFSETQ. The CDR3 has 16 amino acids. The V end lost 0 bases, the J end lost 6 bases, and 18 bases lay between the germline ends.

This clone was counted only a few times. The chain uses TRBV6-6 and TRBJ2-1, with D possibly being TRBD2 (5 bases). The CDR3 extends over 15 amino acids. Germline loops: CDR1 MNHNY, CDR2 SVGAGI (reference sequence). Between the trimmed V and J ends, which lost 1 base and 10 bases, there was a span of 17 bases. In DNA form, the CDR3 reads TGTGCCAGCAGTTACTTGGAGCTAGCCTTAAAGGAGCAGTTCTTC. This encodes CASSYLELALKEQFF.

The rearrangement joins TRBV28 to TRBJ1-2; 7 bases match TRBD1. This CDR3 comprises 15 residues. The trim removed 1 base at V and 4 bases at J, leaving 6 bases unmatched. Germline V gene lookup returns CDR1 MDHEN and CDR2 SYDVKM. CDR3 protein: CASSLLTGLSYGYTF. For the CDR3, the DNA is TGTGCCAGCAGTTTATTGACAGGGCTGAGCTATGGCTACACCTTC.

The rearrangement links TRBV4-3 to TRBJ2-1; D gene ambiguous. The CDR3 spans 12 residues. V lost 1 base to trimming and J lost 5 bases, with 3 bases between them. Germline values: CDR1 LGHNA, CDR2 YSLEER. This chain's CDR3 is CASSQGDNEQFF. In nucleotides, the CDR3 is TGCGCCAGCAGCCAAGGAGACAATGAGCAGTTCTTC.

This clone was counted between two and nine times. The J gene is TRBJ1-2, the V gene TRBV4-3; 8 positions agree with TRBD1. V lost 4 bases to trimming and J lost 3 bases; unmatched junction nucleotides: 7. Germline assignment: CDR1 LGHNA and CDR2 YSLEER. The CDR3 runs 15 residues. This CDR3 reads CASSLSRQGYYGYTF. The CDR3 coding sequence is TGCGCCAGCAGCCTGTCGAGACAGGGGTACTATGGCTACACCTTC.

The chain's CDR3 is CAIQRGPGQGKDGTEAFF. CDR3 nucleotides: TGTGCCATCCAAAGAGGCCCCGGACAGGGAAAGGACGGCACTGAAGCTTTCTTT. The chain couples TRBV10-3 to TRBJ1-1; 8 nucleotides agree with TRBD1. Germline CDR1 ENHRY, CDR2 SYGVKD. The J segment lost 4 bases and the V segment lost 8 bases, leaving 21 bases of the junction unmatched. The CDR3 spans 18 residues.

V and J are TRBV9 and TRBJ2-1; 9 positions agree with TRBD1. The CDR3 covers 17 residues. The V segment lost 2 bases and the J segment 7 bases; nucleotides outside the gene matches: 13. Germline V gene lookup returns CDR1 SGDLS and CDR2 YYNGEE. The CDR3 nucleotides are TGTGCCAGCAGCGTGGCACCGGGACAGGGAACGGGAAATGAGCAGTTCTTC. The encoded protein is CASSVAPGQGTGNEQFF.